This T cell receptor beta chain was sequenced in a study of cytomegalovirus exposure and HLA in healthy donors. Of note for this clone: Its target is unknown.

Overall study findings and caveats: The study designated 150 or so TCR beta chains cytomegalovirus-associated. Most TCR sequences were seen very rarely across donors, but some public TCRs occurred in many.

PCR primers comprised 60 Vbeta and 13 Jbeta primers. Only in-frame clones appear in the TCRdb table, and some are missing; sequencing was by immunoSEQ multiplex PCR. The sample lists over 100,000 clones, around three quarters seen once, with about 8% in the top ten. The CDR3 runs to 14 residues. CDR1 MNHEY and CDR2 SVGAGI come from the germline V gene. V gave up 7 bases and J gave up 9 bases; unmatched junction bases: 11. This chain uses TRBV6-5 with TRBJ2-1, with 8 bases fitting TRBD2. This clonotype was obtained from a woman between 45 and 65 years old in good health and CMV-seropositive. The sequencing input was PBMCs. CDR3 in DNA: TGTGCCAGCACCTCGGGGGGGAAGTCAGCTGAGCAGTTCTTC. Amino acid sequence: CASTSGGKSAEQFF.